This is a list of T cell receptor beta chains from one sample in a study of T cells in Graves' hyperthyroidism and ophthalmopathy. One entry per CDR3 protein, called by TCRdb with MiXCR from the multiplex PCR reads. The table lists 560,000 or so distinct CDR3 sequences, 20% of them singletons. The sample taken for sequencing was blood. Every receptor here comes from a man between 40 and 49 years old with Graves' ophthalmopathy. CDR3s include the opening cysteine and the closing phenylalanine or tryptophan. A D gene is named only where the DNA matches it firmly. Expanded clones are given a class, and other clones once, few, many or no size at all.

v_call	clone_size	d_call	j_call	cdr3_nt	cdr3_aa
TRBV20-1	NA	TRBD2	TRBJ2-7	TGCAGTGCTAGACCCGCCAGCGCTAGCGGGGACTACGAGCAGTACTTC	CSARPASASGDYEQYF
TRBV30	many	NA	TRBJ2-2	TGTGCCTGGAGGGGGGTAAACACCGGGGAGCTGTTTTTT	CAWRGVNTGELFF
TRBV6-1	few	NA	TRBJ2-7	TGTGCCAGTGCAGGGATGCACGAGCAGTACTTC	CASAGMHEQYF
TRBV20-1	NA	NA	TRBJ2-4	TGCAGTGCCGCACTCCAGAACATTCAGTACTTC	CSAALQNIQYF
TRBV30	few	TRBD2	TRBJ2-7	TGTGCCTGGAGTAAGACGAGCGGGAGAGGGTCCTACGAGCAGTACTTC	CAWSKTSGRGSYEQYF
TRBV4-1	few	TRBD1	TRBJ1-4	TGCGCCAGCAGCCATCTACAGGGGAGGGCTAATGAAAAACTGTTTTTT	CASSHLQGRANEKLFF
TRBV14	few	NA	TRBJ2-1	TGTGCCAGCAGCCATCTACAGAGCCTCTACAATGAGCAGTTCTTC	CASSHLQSLYNEQFF
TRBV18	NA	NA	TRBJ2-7	TGTGCCAGCTCACCATCGGCCGACGCTCGGAACGAGCAGTACTTC	CASSPSADARNEQYF
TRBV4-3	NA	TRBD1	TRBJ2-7	TGCGCCAGCAGCCAAGCCGGGACAGGAGGGCTGGGGGAGCAGTACTTC	CASSQAGTGGLGEQYF
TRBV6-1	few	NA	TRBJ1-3	TGTGCCAGCACCCCGGAGGGGAGCTCTGGAAACACCATATATTTT	CASTPEGSSGNTIYF
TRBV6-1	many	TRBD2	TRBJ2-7	TGTGCCAGCAGTGATGGACTAGCTTACGAGCAGTACTTC	CASSDGLAYEQYF
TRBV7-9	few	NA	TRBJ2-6	TGTGCCACCCTTGCTCCTGGGGCCAACGTCCTGACTTTC	CATLAPGANVLTF
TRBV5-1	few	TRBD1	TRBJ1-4	TGCGCCAGCAGCAGAACGGGACAGGGGGCGCGGGGAGAAGAAAAACTGTTTTTT	CASSRTGQGARGEEKLFF
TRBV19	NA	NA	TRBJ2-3	TGTGCCAGTAGTAACGGACGGAGCACAGATACGCAGTATTTT	CASSNGRSTDTQYF
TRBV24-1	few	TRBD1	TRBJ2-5	TGTGCCACCAGTGAACCTCGGACAGGTGCCCGGAAGACCCAGTACTTC	CATSEPRTGARKTQYF
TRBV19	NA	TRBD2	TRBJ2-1	TGTGCCAGTAGTATAGGGACTAGCGAGATCTACAATGAGCAGTTCTTC	CASSIGTSEIYNEQFF
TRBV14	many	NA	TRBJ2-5	TGTGCCAGCAGCCATGCATCGGTGAACAAGAGAACCCAGTACTTC	CASSHASVNKRTQYF
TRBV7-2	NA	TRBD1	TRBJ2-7	TGTGCCAGCAGCCGGGACAGGGAGGTTGGCGAGCAGTACTTC	CASSRDREVGEQYF
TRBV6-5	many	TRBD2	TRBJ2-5	TGTGCCAGCAGTTACTCGACTAGCGGGAGGGCCTTATGGGAGACCCAGTACTTC	CASSYSTSGRALWETQYF
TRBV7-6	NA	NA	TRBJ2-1	TGTGCCAGCGGGGGGGCTGAGCAGTTCTTC	CASGGAEQFF
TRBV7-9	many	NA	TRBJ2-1	TGTGCCAGCCGAAATTGGGCTACATATGAGCAGTTCTTC	CASRNWATYEQFF
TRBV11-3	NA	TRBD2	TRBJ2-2	TGTGCCAGCAGCCGGACTAGCGACAACACCGGGGAGCTGTTTTTT	CASSRTSDNTGELFF
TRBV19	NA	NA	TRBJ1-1	TGTGCCAGTAATTACGGGGGACCGAACACTGAAGCTTTCTTT	CASNYGGPNTEAFF
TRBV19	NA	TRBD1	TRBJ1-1	TGTGCCAGTAGTTTTCCCGGGACAGGGAAAACTGAAGCTTTCTTT	CASSFPGTGKTEAFF
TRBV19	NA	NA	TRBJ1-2	TGTGCCAGTAGTATGGGATCCGCCGTATGGAACTATGGCTACACCTTC	CASSMGSAVWNYGYTF
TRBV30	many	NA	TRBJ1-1	TGTGCCTGGATGTTTTACACTGAAGCTTTCTTT	CAWMFYTEAFF
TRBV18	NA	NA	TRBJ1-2	TGTGCCAGCTCACCAAGTGCTGGTTTCTATGGCTACACCTTC	CASSPSAGFYGYTF
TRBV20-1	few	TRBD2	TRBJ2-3	TGCAGTGCTAGAGATTGGGGTAGCGGGGGGGCTGGCTATACGCAGTATTTT	CSARDWGSGGAGYTQYF
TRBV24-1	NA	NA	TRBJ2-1	TGTGCCACCAGTGATTTACAGAGGAATGAGCAGTTCTTC	CATSDLQRNEQFF
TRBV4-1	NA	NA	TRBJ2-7	TGCGCCAGCAGCCCTGGACTGGGCGAATACGAGCAGTACTTC	CASSPGLGEYEQYF
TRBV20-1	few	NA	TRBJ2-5	TGCAGTGCTAGAGGGGCAGTGGGGCTTGAGACCCAGTACTTC	CSARGAVGLETQYF
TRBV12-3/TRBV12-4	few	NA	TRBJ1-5	TGTGCCAGCAGCCGCGGGACCCAGCGGCCCCAGCATTTT	CASSRGTQRPQHF
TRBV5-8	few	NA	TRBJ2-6	TGTGCCAGCAGCTTGTATACGGCCTCTGGGGCCAACGTCCTGACTTTC	CASSLYTASGANVLTF
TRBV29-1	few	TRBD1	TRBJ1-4	TGCAGCGTTGAGGTGACAGGGGTTGGTGAAAAACTGTTTTTT	CSVEVTGVGEKLFF
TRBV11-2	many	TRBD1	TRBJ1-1	TGTGCCAGCAGCTATTTCCCGGGACAGGGGGCAAGCACTGAAGCTTTCTTT	CASSYFPGQGASTEAFF
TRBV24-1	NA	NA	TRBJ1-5	TGTGCCACCAGTGATAGGGGATTCACTCAGCCCCAGCATTTT	CATSDRGFTQPQHF
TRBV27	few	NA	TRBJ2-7	TGTGCCAGCAGTCCGACCGACAGGCTAATCTACGAGCAGTACTTC	CASSPTDRLIYEQYF
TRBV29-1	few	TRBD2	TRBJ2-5	TGCAGCGTTGGGTCCCCCTCCTGGGGGGAGGGCCCTCAAGAGACCCAGTACTTC	CSVGSPSWGEGPQETQYF
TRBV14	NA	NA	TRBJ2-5	TGTGCCAGCAGCCAACAGCGCTGGGGAGAGACCCAGTACTTC	CASSQQRWGETQYF
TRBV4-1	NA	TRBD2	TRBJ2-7	TGCGCCAGCAGCCGACCGGGGACTAGCGAGCAGTACTTC	CASSRPGTSEQYF
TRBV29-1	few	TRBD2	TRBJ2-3	TGCAGCGTTGACGGCGGGGGTGGAGGCACAGATACGCAGTATTTT	CSVDGGGGGTDTQYF